The 8 T cell receptor beta chains reported below all come from one sample, sequenced in a study of blood T cell repertoires in COVID-19. Assay used: immunoSEQ multiplex PCR; TCRdb lists only in-frame clones, some missing. The sample consists of 360,000 or so clones, roughly 90% of them appearing once. Sample: PBMCs or T cells enriched from blood (not recorded which). The source of these receptors is a woman under 40 who had recovered from COVID-19.

V is TRBV2 and J is TRBJ1-2; D is perhaps TRBD1 (5 bases). V was trimmed by 2 bases and J by 0 bases, leaving 10 bases between them. This CDR3 comprises 15 residues. CDR1 SNHLY and CDR2 FYNNEI come from the germline V gene. The CDR3 nucleotides are TGTGCCAGCAGTGAATTGGACACCTCTAACTATGGCTACACCTTC. The encoded protein is CASSELDTSNYGYTF.

The chain combines TRBV27 with TRBJ2-7; 8 bases are shared with TRBD2. The V and J ends lost 6 bases and 7 bases, in that order; junction bases with no gene match: 8. This CDR3 has 13 residues. Germline V gives CDR1 MNHEY, CDR2 SMNVEV (reference sequence). CDR3 coding DNA: TGTGCCAGCAGACCAGCCCCGGGGGGGGAGCAGTACTTC. Protein: CASRPAPGGEQYF.

This chain connects TRBV7-6 to TRBJ1-2, with D maybe TRBD1 (5 bases). Germline assignment: CDR1 SGHVS and CDR2 FNYEAQ. Trimming pared 4 bases from V and 9 bases from J, leaving 24 bases between. This CDR3 spans 16 amino acids. The CDR3 loop is CASSWRGAGPLLSYTF. Here the CDR3 DNA reads TGTGCCAGCAGCTGGAGGGGCGCGGGACCCTTACTAAGCTACACCTTC.

This chain links TRBV5-4 with TRBJ2-5, with a tentative D call TRBD1 (6 bases). The CDR3 runs 14 residues. V was shortened by 0 bases and J by 1 base, with 7 bases between the two germline ends. Germline CDR1 and CDR2: SGHNT and YYREEE (reference sequence). CDR3 coding DNA: TGTGCCAGCAGCTTGGACAGGGTCCAAGAGACCCAGTACTTC. This codes for CASSLDRVQETQYF.

V is TRBV11-2 and J is TRBJ2-7; no firm D call. The CDR3 totals 14 residues. V was cut by 5 bases and J by 2 bases, with 13 bases left in between. In germline, CDR1 is SGHAT, CDR2 FQNNGV. For the CDR3, the DNA is TGTGCCAGCAGCCTTAGCTCTCACGCCTACGAGCAGTACTTC. Its protein product is CASSLSSHAYEQYF.

The J gene is TRBJ1-2, the V gene TRBV11-2; 8 bases match TRBD1. The V gene's germline CDR1 is SGHAT and CDR2 FQNNGV. Trimming at V came to 5 bases and at J to 8 bases, leaving 10 bases not matched to a gene. The CDR3 loop spans 14 amino acids. The CDR3 DNA sequence: TGTGCCAGCAGCCCGACTCAGGGGGCTCAGGGCTACACCTTC. Translated, it gives CASSPTQGAQGYTF.

The V and J genes are TRBV3-1 (or the pseudogene TRBV3-2) and TRBJ2-7, with TRBD1 identical over 8 bases. Germline V gene sequence: CDR1 LGHDT, CDR2 YNNKEL (reference sequence). The J segment lost 3 bases and the V segment lost 0 bases, leaving 10 bases of the junction unmatched. This CDR3 comprises 17 residues. For the CDR3, the DNA is TGTGCCAGCAGCCAAGATCTCTTTGGACAGGGCAACTACGAGCAGTACTTC. Protein: CASSQDLFGQGNYEQYF.

The genes are TRBV16 and TRBJ1-5; D remains ambiguous. CDR1 and CDR2 (germline): KGHSY, FQNENV. The CDR3 has 15 amino acids. The germline V and J ends were trimmed by 4 bases and 0 bases, with 10 bases remaining between them. CDR3 DNA: TGTGCCAGCAGCCTCACGGGATATAGCAATCAGCCCCAGCATTTT. It is translated as CASSLTGYSNQPQHF.